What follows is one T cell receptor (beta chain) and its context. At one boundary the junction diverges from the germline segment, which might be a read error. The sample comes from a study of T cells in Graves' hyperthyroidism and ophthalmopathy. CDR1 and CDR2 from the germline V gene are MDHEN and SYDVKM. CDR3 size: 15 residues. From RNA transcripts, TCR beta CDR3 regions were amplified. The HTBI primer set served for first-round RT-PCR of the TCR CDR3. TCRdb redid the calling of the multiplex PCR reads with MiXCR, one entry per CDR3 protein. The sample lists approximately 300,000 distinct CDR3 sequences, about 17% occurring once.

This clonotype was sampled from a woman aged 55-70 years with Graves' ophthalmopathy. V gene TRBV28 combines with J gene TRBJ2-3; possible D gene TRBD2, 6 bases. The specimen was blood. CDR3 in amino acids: CPSSFGGLSTDTQYF. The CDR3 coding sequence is TGTCCCAGCAGTTTTGGGGGACTTAGCACAGATACGCAGTATTTT.